The 10 T cell receptor beta chains reported below all come from one sample, sequenced in a study of shared clonotypes between healthy human individuals. Here immunoSEQ multiplex PCR was the method, and the copy in TCRdb shows in-frame clones only, minus some. The table records hundreds of thousands of clones, about 74% of them present only once. The sample consisted of memory CD4+ T cells sorted from blood. Subset specified: CD45RA-negative fraction. Receptors were obtained from a woman in her twenties or thirties in good health.

V gene TRBV29-1 combines with J gene TRBJ2-3; D remains ambiguous. CDR1 SQVTM and CDR2 ANQGSEA come from the germline V gene. The CDR3 is 12 amino acids. Trimming stripped 2 bases from V and 0 bases from J, with 3 bases between. The CDR3 sequence is CSVEPSTDTQYF. CDR3 DNA sequence: TGCAGCGTTGAACCAAGCACAGATACGCAGTATTTT.

The chain recombines TRBV10-3 with TRBJ1-5, with D unresolved. The CDR3 runs to 12 residues. CDR1 and CDR2 from the germline V gene are ENHRY and SYGVKD. Between the trimmed V and J ends, which lost 2 bases and 7 bases, there was a span of 6 bases. The CDR3 coding sequence is TGTGCCATCAGTGAGGGGAGGCAGCCCCAGCATTTT. This translates into CAISEGRQPQHF.

CDR3 DNA: TGTGCCAGCAGTTTACGGGACGTCCAGGGCCCCCTTCCCGGAAACACCATATATTTT. This sequence encodes CASSLRDVQGPLPGNTIYF. V and J are TRBV28 and TRBJ1-3; tentatively, D is TRBD1 (5 bases). The CDR3 contains 19 residues. Trimming cost V 2 bases and J 4 bases, with 24 bases left between them. Per the germline V gene, CDR1 is MDHEN and CDR2 is SYDVKM.

This clone was seen a handful of times. Here the CDR3 reads CASSRTGVNQPQHF. The CDR3 DNA sequence: TGTGCCAGCAGTCGGACAGGGGTTAATCAGCCCCAGCATTTT. This sequence joins TRBV28 and TRBJ1-5; 9 bases are a match to TRBD1. Germline V gene data show CDR1 as MDHEN and CDR2 as SYDVKM. V gave up 5 bases and J gave up 4 bases; unmatched junction bases: 3. CDR3 length: 14 residues.

The rearrangement uses TRBV29-1 and TRBJ2-5, with 7 positions matching TRBD2. The CDR3 has 13 residues. Germline CDR1 SQVTM, CDR2 ANQGSEA. The V segment lost 2 bases and the J segment 5 bases; nucleotides outside the gene matches: 5. DNA of the CDR3: TGCAGCGTTGAAAGTGTTAGCGGGGAGACCCAGTACTTC. It encodes CSVESVSGETQYF.

In its sample, this clone was seen a few times. CDR3: CASSLAGGDHQETQYF. For the CDR3, the DNA is TGCGCCAGCAGCTTGGCGGGCGGGGACCACCAAGAGACCCAGTACTTC. The rearrangement joins TRBV5-1 to TRBJ2-5; D is perhaps TRBD2 (6 bases). Germline CDR1 and CDR2: SGHRS and YFSETQ. This CDR3 is 16 amino acids long. V lost 0 bases and J lost 0, with 12 bases in between. The variable domain in full, with the rest retrieved from reference TRBV5-1 and TRBJ2-5, is KAGVTQTPRYLIKTRGQQVTLSCSPISGHRSVSWYQQTPGQGLQFLFEYFSETQRNKGNFPGRFSGRQFSNSRSEMNVSTLELGDSALYLCASSLAGGDHQETQYFGPGTRLLVL.

In this sample, this clone turned up once. J is TRBJ1-1 and V is TRBV9; D gene ambiguous. Per germline, CDR1 SGDLS and CDR2 YYNGEE. The germline V and J ends were trimmed by 0 bases and 1 base, with 7 bases remaining between them. The CDR3 length is 14 residues. Here the CDR3 DNA reads TGTGCCAGCAGCGTAGAATCGGCGAACACTGAAGCTTTCTTT. Translation gives CASSVESANTEAFF.

This clone showed up just once. The chain recombines TRBV7-2 with TRBJ2-7; 7 bases agree with TRBD2. This CDR3 has 16 residues. Germline V lookup: CDR1 SGHTA, CDR2 FQGNSA. The V gene end was trimmed by 5 bases and the J gene end by 2 bases; junction bases not matched to a gene: 12. The CDR3 DNA reads as TGTGCCAGCAGCCCTCAAAGCGGGACTCCGACCTACGAGCAGTACTTC. It translates to CASSPQSGTPTYEQYF.

The chain links TRBV28 to TRBJ1-1; TRBD1 matches at 7 bases. Per germline, CDR1 MDHEN and CDR2 SYDVKM. The junction had 4 bases not matched to a gene; V was cut back by 7 bases and J by 5 bases. The CDR3 sequence is 12 residues long. The CDR3 nucleotides read TGTGCCAGCAAAACAGGGGAGACTGAAGCTTTCTTT. This gives the protein CASKTGETEAFF.

This chain connects TRBV27 to TRBJ2-4; 12 positions match TRBD2. The CDR3 contains 17 residues. Germline CDR1 is MNHEY and CDR2 is SMNVEV (reference sequence). V was clipped by 4 bases and J by 0 bases; unmatched bases: 4. The chain's CDR3 is CASSSSGRAGAKNIQYF. The DNA of the CDR3 is TGTGCCAGCAGTTCTAGCGGGAGGGCCGGAGCCAAAAACATTCAGTACTTC.